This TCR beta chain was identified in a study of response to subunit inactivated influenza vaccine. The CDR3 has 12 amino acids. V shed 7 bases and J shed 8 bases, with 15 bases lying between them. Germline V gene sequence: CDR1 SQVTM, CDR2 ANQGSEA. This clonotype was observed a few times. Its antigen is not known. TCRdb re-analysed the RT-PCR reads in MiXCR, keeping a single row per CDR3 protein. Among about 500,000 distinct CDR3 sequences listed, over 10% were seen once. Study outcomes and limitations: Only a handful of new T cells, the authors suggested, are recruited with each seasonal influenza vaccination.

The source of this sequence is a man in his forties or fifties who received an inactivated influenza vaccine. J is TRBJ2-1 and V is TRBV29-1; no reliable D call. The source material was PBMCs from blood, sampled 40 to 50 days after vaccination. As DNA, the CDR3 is TGCAGCGCCGTCCCCCAGTTAGATGAGCAGTTCTTC. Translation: CSAVPQLDEQFF.